This T cell receptor (beta chain) was observed in a study of CD8 T cells in ankylosing spondylitis. Overall study findings and caveats: With a CD8+ phenotype, disease-linked clones were relatively rare in peripheral blood. Significantly higher representation of disease-linked clones was reported for matched ankylosing spondylitis synovial fluid.

This clonotype was counted only a few times. As yet, its antigen is unknown. Quantitative 5'-RACE was performed with molecular barcodes, and it yielded the TCR beta libraries. TCRdb re-analysed the 5' RACE reads in MiXCR, keeping a single row per CDR3 protein. This table has a few hundred thousand distinct CDR3 sequences, less than 25% appearing once. Sequencing was performed on blood, either unsorted or a sorted T cell fraction (not recorded which). The clonotype comes from a female donor with ankylosing spondylitis or in good health (not recorded which).

CDR3 amino acids: CASSSGTGRFGYTF. The CDR3 DNA reads as TGTGCCAGCAGCTCGGGGACAGGGAGGTTCGGCTACACCTTC. The chain uses TRBV7-9 and TRBJ1-2, with 9 bases fitting TRBD1. The junction had 8 bases not matched to a gene; V was cut back by 4 bases and J by 8 bases. Germline V gene data show CDR1 as SEHNR and CDR2 as FQNEAQ (reference sequence). The CDR3 spans 14 residues.